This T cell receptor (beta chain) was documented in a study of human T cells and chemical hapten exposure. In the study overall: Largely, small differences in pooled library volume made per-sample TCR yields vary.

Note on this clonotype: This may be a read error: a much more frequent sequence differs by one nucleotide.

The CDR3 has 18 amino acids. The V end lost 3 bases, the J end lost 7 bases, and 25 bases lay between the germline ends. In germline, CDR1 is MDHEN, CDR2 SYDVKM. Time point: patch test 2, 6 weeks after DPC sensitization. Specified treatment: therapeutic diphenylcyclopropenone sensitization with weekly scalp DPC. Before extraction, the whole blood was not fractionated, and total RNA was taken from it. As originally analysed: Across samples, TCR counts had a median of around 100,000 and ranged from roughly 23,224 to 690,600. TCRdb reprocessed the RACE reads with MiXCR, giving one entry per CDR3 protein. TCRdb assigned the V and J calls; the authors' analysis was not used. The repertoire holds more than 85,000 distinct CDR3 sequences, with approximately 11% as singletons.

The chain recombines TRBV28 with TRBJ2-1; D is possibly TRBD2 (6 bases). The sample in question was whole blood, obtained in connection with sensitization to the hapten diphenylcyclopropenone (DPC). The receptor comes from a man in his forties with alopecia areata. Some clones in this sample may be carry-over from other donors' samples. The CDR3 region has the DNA TGTGCCAGCAGTTTCTATGGCGGGACGGCCGGTCGGGGGAATGAGCAGTTCTTC. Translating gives CASSFYGGTAGRGNEQFF.